This T cell receptor (beta chain) was recovered during a study of cytomegalovirus exposure and HLA in healthy donors. Points on this clone: What it binds is unknown.

Unrecorded immune exposures were likely, despite nominal health at sampling. Study findings and constraints: Further analysis, carried out later, found HLA-associated TCR beta chains more clonally expanded than equally common other chains. Several of the most significant clusters appeared, in a later analysis, to be linked to common viral pathogens.

CDR1 MNHEY and CDR2 SVGAGI come from the germline V gene. CDR3 length equals 15 residues. Between the trimmed V and J ends, which lost 7 bases and 0 bases, there was a span of 15 bases. The PCR ran on 60 Vbeta and 13 Jbeta primers. Method: immunoSEQ multiplex PCR; TCRdb's copy keeps in-frame clones and lacks some. This sample has 200,000 to 300,000 clones; around 76% occur once, and the top ten carry 4.5% to 6%. The chain carries TRBV6-5 and TRBJ1-2; TRBD1 might be the D (5 bases). The sequence was obtained from a woman aged 40 to 55 in good health and CMV-seropositive. The specimen sequenced was PBMCs. The CDR3 DNA follows: TGTGCCAGCACCACACTGGGGGGACCTAACTATGGCTACACCTTC. It codes for CASTTLGGPNYGYTF.